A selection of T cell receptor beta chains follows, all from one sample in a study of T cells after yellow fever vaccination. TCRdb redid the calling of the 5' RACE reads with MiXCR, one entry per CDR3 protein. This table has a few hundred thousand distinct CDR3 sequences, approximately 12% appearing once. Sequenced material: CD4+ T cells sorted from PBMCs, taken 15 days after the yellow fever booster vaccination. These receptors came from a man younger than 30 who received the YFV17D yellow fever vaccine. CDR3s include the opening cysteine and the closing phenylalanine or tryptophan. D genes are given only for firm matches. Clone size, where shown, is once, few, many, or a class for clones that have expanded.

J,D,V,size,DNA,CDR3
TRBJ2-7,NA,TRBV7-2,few,TGTGCCAGCAGCTTAGCGGACAGAGTAGGTCTAATGGAGCAGTACTTC,CASSLADRVGLMEQYF
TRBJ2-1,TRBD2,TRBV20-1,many,TGCAGTGCTCAAGCGGGGGGGGACAGGGAGCAGTTCTTC,CSAQAGGDREQFF
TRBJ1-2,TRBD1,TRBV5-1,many,TGCGCCAGCAGCTTGGGAGGCGGGACAGTCGGCTATGGCTACACCTTC,CASSLGGGTVGYGYTF
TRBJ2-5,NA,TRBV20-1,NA,TGCAGTGCTAGAGCAGATCTAGCCCCAGAAAAGCAAGAGACCCAGTACTTC,CSARADLAPEKQETQYF
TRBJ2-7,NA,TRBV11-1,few,TGTGCCAGCAGCTTGGATCCGGGCTCCTACGAGCAGTACTTC,CASSLDPGSYEQYF
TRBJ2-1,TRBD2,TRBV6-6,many,TGTGCCAGCAGGCTGGGACTAGCGGGTCGCAATGAGCAGTTCTTC,CASRLGLAGRNEQFF
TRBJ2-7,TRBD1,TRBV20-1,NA,TGCAGTGCGGTAGACAGGGGGCTCTCCTACGAGCAGTACTTC,CSAVDRGLSYEQYF
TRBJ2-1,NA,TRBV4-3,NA,TGCGCCAGCAGCCGCTACCGCGGGGGACAGAGCTCCTACAATGAGCAGTTCTTC,CASSRYRGGQSSYNEQFF
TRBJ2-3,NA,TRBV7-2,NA,TGTGCCAGCAGCCTCCGCTTAGCGGCAAGCACAGATACGCAGTATTTT,CASSLRLAASTDTQYF
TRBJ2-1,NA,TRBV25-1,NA,TGTGCCAGCTGCAGGGCGGGTGTCAATGAGCAGTTCTTC,CASCRAGVNEQFF
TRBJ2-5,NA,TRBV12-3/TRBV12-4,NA,TGTGCCAGTCGGGGTGGCGCGGAGACCCAGTACTTC,CASRGGAETQYF
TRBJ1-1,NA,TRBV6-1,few,TGTGCCAGCTTGGAGAAAAAAGCTTTCTTT,CASLEKKAFF
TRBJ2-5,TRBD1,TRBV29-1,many,TGCAGCTCAAGACAGGGGGACGAGACCCAGTACTTC,CSSRQGDETQYF
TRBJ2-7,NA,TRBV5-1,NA,TGCGCCAGCAGGGGTTGGACGCCGAGGGGCTACGAGCAGTACTTC,CASRGWTPRGYEQYF
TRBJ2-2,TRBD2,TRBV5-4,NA,TGTGCCAGCAGCCGGGGGGGTCCCACCGGGGAGCTGTTTTTT,CASSRGGPTGELFF
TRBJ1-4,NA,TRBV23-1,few,TGCGCCAGCAGTCGCTCCCGGCGGAAGGAAAAACTGTTTTTT,CASSRSRRKEKLFF
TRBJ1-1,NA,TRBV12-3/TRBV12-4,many,TGTGCCAGCAGTATGGAACCACTCAGGAGCACTGAAGCTTTCTTT,CASSMEPLRSTEAFF
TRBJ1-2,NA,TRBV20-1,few,TGCAGTGCTACCCCTGCACGTCTACTTGGCTACACCTTC,CSATPARLLGYTF
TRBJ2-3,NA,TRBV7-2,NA,TGTGCCAGCAGCTTAGAGCCTTTGGGACCTACAAGGTTAGATACGCAGTATTTT,CASSLEPLGPTRLDTQYF
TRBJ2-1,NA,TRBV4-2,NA,TGTGCCAGCAGCCAAGAGGGGGGTTGGGCTAACAATGAGCAGTTCTTC,CASSQEGGWANNEQFF
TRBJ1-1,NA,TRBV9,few,TGTGCCAGCAGCGTAGTTCCAGACGGCATGAACACTGAAGCTTTCTTT,CASSVVPDGMNTEAFF
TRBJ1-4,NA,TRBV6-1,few,TGTGCCAGCAACGGGCAGGGGAGCGGAACAACTAATGAAAAACTGTTTTTT,CASNGQGSGTTNEKLFF